Below are 3 T cell receptor beta chains sequenced from a single sample in a study of OX40 agonist ivuxolimab in advanced cancers. Sequenced by immunoSEQ multiplex PCR; TCRdb stores in-frame clones only, minus some. The table has 53,000 or so clones, around 86% seen once; the top ten hold approximately 0.4%. Specimen: CD4+ or CD8+ T cells sorted from blood, collected in a trial of the OX40 agonist ivuxolimab. The receptor source for this set is an adult with an advanced solid tumor such as melanoma, head and neck, liver or kidney cancer.

This chain links TRBV7-9 with TRBJ2-1, with a tentative D call TRBD2 (5 bases). V lost 5 bases and J 9 bases, leaving 14 bases between the germline ends. Germline V gene data show CDR1 as SEHNR and CDR2 as FQNEAQ (reference sequence). The CDR3 covers 13 residues. Here the CDR3 DNA reads TGTGCCAGCAGCGAACTTACTAGTACTGAGCAGTTCTTC. The encoded protein is CASSELTSTEQFF.

The chain links TRBV5-1 to TRBJ2-2, with 9 bases identical to TRBD2. CDR1 and CDR2 from the germline V gene are SGHRS and YFSETQ. J was trimmed by 3 bases and V by 0 bases; bases with no gene match: 3. The length of the CDR3 is 16 residues. The CDR3 bases are TGCGCCAGCAGCTTGGTAGCGGGAGTGCACACCGGGGAGCTGTTTTTT. The encoded protein is CASSLVAGVHTGELFF.

V usage is TRBV4-1 and J usage is TRBJ2-3; TRBD2 matches 14 bases. Germline loops: CDR1 MGHRA, CDR2 YSYEKL. CDR3 length: 21 amino acids. V gave up 1 base and J gave up 3 bases; unmatched junction bases: 15. The DNA of the CDR3 is TGCGCCAGCAGCCAAGCCCTGACTAGCGGGGGGGCCGGGGGTCCAACAGATACGCAGTATTTT. Translation: CASSQALTSGGAGGPTDTQYF.